The 7 T cell receptor beta chains reported below all come from one sample, sequenced in a study of neurological immune-mediated disorders. TCRdb ran MiXCR on the 5' RACE reads and lists one entry per CDR3 protein. The sample includes tens of thousands of distinct CDR3 sequences, 25% of them seen just once. Sequencing was performed on PBMCs. Receptors were obtained from a woman between 65 and 79 years old in good health.

This clonotype is classed as medium-sized (0.01 to 0.1%). The chain carries TRBV6-4 and TRBJ2-1; no reliable D call. The V gene's germline CDR1 is MRHNA and CDR2 SNTAGT. The CDR3 length is 11 residues. The germline V and J ends were trimmed by 0 bases and 15 bases, with 9 bases remaining between them. The CDR3 DNA is TGTGCCAGCAGTGACTCCCGGGTCAGGTTCTTC. Its translation: CASSDSRVRFF.

This clonotype was recorded many times. The J gene is TRBJ2-1, the V gene TRBV20-1; 8 nucleotides match TRBD1. CDR3 length equals 13 residues. Germline assignment: CDR1 DFQATT and CDR2 SNEGSKA (reference sequence). Losses at the gene ends were 8 bases for V and 8 bases for J; bases not matched to a gene: 11. Written as DNA, the CDR3 is TGCAGTACCACAGGGGGACCCGACTATGAGCAGTTCTTC. Its translation is CSTTGGPDYEQFF.

For this clonotype: The junction shows a germline mismatch at one end, possibly a read error. The chain joins TRBV10-1 to TRBJ2-1; TRBD2 matches 7 bases. This CDR3 is built from 15 residues. Germline V lookup: CDR1 WNHNN, CDR2 SYGVQD (reference sequence). The CDR3 DNA follows: TGCGCCAGCAGCCTGCTAGCGGCCTCCTGCAATGAGCATTTCTTC. It encodes CASSLLAASCNEHFF.

This clonotype was observed many times. This chain connects TRBV2 to TRBJ2-7; the match to TRBD2 covers 12 bases. Germline-derived CDR1 and CDR2 are SNHLY and FYNNEI. V shed 6 bases and J 6 bases; nucleotides not matched to a gene: 6. The CDR3 sequence is 14 residues long. The CDR3 sequence: CASSLTSGRIEQYF. The CDR3 DNA is TGTGCCAGCAGCTTGACTAGCGGGAGAATCGAGCAGTACTTC.

Ten or more counts support this clonotype. The J gene is TRBJ1-3, the V gene TRBV3-1; D perhaps matches TRBD1 (5 bases). With 4 bases removed from V and 2 bases from J, the gap between germline ends came to 9 bases. The CDR3 has 14 residues. Per the germline V gene, CDR1 is LGHDT and CDR2 is YNNKEL (reference sequence). CDR3 bases: TGTGCCAGCAGCCTCGGGGGAACTGGAAACACCATATATTTT. Translation: CASSLGGTGNTIYF. Using reference TRBV3-1 and TRBJ1-3 for the parts outside the CDR3, the full variable domain is DTAVSQTPKYLVTQMGNDKSIKCEQNLGHDTMYWYKQDSKKFLKIMFSYNNKELIINETVPNRFSPKSPDKAHLNLHINSLELGDSAVYFCASSLGGTGNTIYFGEGSWLTVV.

This clonotype was seen at least ten times. The chain combines TRBV7-8 with TRBJ1-2; D is uncertain. The CDR3 runs 14 residues. The germline V gene has CDR1 SGHVS and CDR2 FQNEAQ. V lost 1 base and J 4 bases, leaving 10 bases between the germline ends. The CDR3 nucleotides read TGTGCCAGCAGCTTAGAACCGGGTGGCTATGGCTACACCTTC. Translated, it gives CASSLEPGGYGYTF.

The chain carries TRBV3-1 and TRBJ2-1; D gene uncertain. The length of the CDR3 is 13 residues. Germline loops: CDR1 LGHDT, CDR2 YNNKEL (reference sequence). The germline V and J ends were trimmed by 1 base and 7 bases, with 8 bases remaining between them. For the CDR3, the DNA is TGTGCCAGCAGCCAAGTAGGTCGGAATGAGCAGTTCTTC. As protein: CASSQVGRNEQFF.